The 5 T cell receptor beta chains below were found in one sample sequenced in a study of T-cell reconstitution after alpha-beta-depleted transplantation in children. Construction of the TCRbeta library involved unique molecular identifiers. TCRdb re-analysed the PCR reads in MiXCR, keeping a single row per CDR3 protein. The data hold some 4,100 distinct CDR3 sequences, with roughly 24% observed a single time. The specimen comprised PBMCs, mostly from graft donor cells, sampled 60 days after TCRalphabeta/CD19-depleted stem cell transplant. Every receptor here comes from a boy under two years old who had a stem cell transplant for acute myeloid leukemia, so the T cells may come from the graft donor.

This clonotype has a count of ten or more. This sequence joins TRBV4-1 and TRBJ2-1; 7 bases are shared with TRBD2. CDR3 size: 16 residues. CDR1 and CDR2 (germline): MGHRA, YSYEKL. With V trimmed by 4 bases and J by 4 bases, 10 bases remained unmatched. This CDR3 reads CASSRPSGGIYNEQFF. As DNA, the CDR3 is TGCGCCAGCAGCCGCCCTTCGGGGGGAATTTACAATGAGCAGTTCTTC.

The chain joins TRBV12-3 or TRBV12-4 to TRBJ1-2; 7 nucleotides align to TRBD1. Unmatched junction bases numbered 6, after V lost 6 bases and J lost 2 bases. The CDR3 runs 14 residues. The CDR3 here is CASSESDRNYGYTF. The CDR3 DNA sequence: TGTGCCAGCAGCGAATCGGACAGGAACTATGGCTACACCTTC.

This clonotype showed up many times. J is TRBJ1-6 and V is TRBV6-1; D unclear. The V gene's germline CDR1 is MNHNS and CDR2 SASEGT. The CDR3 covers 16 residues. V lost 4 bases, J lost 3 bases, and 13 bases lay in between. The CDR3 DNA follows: TGTGCCAGCAGTGTGAAGGGTCCCCACTATAATTCACCCCTCCACTTT. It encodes CASSVKGPHYNSPLHF.

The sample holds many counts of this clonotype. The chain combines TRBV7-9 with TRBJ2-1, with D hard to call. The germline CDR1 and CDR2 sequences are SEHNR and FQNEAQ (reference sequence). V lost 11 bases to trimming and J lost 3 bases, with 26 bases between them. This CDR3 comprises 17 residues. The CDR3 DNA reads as TGTGCCCCAGCAGACGCAACACAGCCGAATAGCTACAATGAGCAGTTCTTC. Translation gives CAPADATQPNSYNEQFF.

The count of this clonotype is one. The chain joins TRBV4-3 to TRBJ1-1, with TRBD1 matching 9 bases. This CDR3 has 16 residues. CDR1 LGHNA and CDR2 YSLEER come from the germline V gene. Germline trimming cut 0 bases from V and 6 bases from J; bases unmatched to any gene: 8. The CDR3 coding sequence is TGCGCCAGCAGCCAAGATTTTGGACAGGGGATCCCTGAAGCTTTCTTT. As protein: CASSQDFGQGIPEAFF.